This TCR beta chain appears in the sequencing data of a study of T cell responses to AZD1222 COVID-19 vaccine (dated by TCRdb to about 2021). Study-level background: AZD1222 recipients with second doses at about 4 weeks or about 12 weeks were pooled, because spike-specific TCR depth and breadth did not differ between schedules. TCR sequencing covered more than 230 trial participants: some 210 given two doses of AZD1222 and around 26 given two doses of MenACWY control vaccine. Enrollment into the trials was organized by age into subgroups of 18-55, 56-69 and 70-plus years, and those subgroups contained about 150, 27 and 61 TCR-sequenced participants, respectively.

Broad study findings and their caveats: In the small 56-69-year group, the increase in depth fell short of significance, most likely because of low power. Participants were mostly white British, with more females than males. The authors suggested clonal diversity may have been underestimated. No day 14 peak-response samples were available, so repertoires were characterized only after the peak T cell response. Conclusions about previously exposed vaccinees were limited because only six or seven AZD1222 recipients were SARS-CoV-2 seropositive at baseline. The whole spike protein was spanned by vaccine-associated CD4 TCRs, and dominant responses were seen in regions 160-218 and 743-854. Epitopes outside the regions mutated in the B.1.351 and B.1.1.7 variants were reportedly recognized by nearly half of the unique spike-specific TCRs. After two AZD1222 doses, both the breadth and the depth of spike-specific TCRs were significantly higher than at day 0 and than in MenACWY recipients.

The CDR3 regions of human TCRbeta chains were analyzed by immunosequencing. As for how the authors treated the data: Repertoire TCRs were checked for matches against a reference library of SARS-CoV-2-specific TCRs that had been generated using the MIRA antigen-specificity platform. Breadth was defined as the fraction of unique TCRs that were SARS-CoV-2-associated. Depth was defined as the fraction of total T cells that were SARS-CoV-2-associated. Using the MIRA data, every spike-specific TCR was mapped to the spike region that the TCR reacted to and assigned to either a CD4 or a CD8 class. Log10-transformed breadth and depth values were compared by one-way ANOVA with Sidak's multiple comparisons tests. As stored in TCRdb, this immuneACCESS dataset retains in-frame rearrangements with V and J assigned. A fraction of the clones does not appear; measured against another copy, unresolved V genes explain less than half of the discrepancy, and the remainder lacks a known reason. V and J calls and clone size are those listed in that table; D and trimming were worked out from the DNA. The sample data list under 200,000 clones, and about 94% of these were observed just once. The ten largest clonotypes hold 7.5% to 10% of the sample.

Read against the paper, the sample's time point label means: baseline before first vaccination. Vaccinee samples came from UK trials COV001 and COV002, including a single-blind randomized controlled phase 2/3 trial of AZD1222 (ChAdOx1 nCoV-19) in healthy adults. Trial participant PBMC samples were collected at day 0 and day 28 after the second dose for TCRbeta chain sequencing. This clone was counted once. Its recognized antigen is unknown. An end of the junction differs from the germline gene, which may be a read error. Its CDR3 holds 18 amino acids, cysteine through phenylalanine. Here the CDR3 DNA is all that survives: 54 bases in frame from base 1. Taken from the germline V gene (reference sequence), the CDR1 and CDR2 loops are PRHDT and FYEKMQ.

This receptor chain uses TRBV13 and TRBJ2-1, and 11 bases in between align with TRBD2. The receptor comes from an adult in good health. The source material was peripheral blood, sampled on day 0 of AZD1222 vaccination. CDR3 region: CASSLGLAGPSSYNEQFF. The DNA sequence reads TGTGCCAGCAGCCTAGGACTAGCGGGTCCAAGCTCCTACAATGAGCAGTTCTTC.